The TCR beta chain described here comes from a study of T cell responses to AZD1222 COVID-19 vaccine. The repertoire was sequenced with immunoSEQ multiplex PCR; TCRdb's copy has only in-frame clones and lacks some. The sample consists of 90,000 to 100,000 clones, 88% of them appearing once. About this clone itself: Its antigen is unknown.

Study-level findings and limits: Among the donors, most were white British and more were female, and clonal diversity was possibly underestimated. Spike-specific TCRs gained breadth and depth after people received two AZD1222 doses.

Per the germline V gene, CDR1 is WNHNN and CDR2 is SYGVQD (reference sequence). This CDR3 is 13 amino acids long. The ends lost 4 bases at V and 6 bases at J; junction bases unmatched: 4. V and J are TRBV10-1 and TRBJ2-7; 9 bases map to TRBD2. This sequence originates from an adult who received the AZD1222 COVID-19 vaccine. The sample consisted of peripheral blood, taken 28 days after the second AZD1222 dose. CDR3 protein: CASSVAGDSEQYF. For the CDR3, the DNA is TGCGCCAGCAGTGTAGCGGGAGATAGCGAGCAGTACTTC.